These 6 T cell receptor beta chains were all obtained from the same sample, sequenced in a study of blood T cell repertoires in COVID-19. TCRdb's table, derived via immunoSEQ multiplex PCR, lists solely in-frame clones and lacks some. The sample has under 100,000 clones; approximately 82% are singletons. The sequenced sample was peripheral blood. The receptor set was obtained from a woman aged 70-85 years with acute or convalescent COVID-19.

This chain connects TRBV10-3 to TRBJ2-5, with TRBD1 as a possible D gene (5 bases). This CDR3 is built from 17 residues. Trimming left V 5 bases short and J 5 bases short, with 24 bases between. In germline, CDR1 is ENHRY, CDR2 SYGVKD. CDR3 residues: CAISPSRSGQKGETQYF. The CDR3 DNA reads TGTGCCATCAGTCCCTCTCGGTCGGGCCAAAAGGGGGAGACCCAGTACTTC.

CDR3 protein: CAYGTGIFNEQYF. The CDR3 DNA reads TGTGCCTACGGGACAGGGATATTCAACGAGCAGTACTTC. The V call is TRBV30, the J call TRBJ2-7; 9 bases agree with TRBD1. Germline V gene lookup returns CDR1 GTSNPN and CDR2 SVGIG (reference sequence). The CDR3 totals 13 residues. J was trimmed by 5 bases and V by 7 bases; bases with no gene match: 9.

This chain uses TRBV28 with TRBJ1-3, with 7 bases matching TRBD1. This CDR3 has 15 residues. Germline CDR1 and CDR2: MDHEN and SYDVKM. V lost 3 bases, J lost 0 bases, and 2 bases stayed unmatched. The CDR3 DNA sequence: TGTGCCAGCAGTTTGGGGACAGCCTCTGGAAACACCATATATTTT. This codes for CASSLGTASGNTIYF.

This clone was observed a single time. The genes are TRBV3-1 (or the pseudogene TRBV3-2) and TRBJ1-1; weak D call: TRBD1 (5 bases). CDR1 is LGHDT and CDR2 is YNNKEL in the germline V gene (reference sequence). The CDR3 is 15 amino acids. Deletions cut 7 bases from V and 1 base from J, with 16 bases between. This chain's CDR3 is CASTKAGFRNTEAFF. For the CDR3, the DNA is TGTGCCAGCACCAAGGCAGGGTTCAGGAACACTGAAGCTTTCTTT.

The chain is built from TRBV6-5 and TRBJ1-3, with D perhaps TRBD1 (6 bases). Germline V gives CDR1 MNHEY, CDR2 SVGAGI. V lost 6 bases and J 2 bases, leaving 11 bases between the germline ends. CDR3 length equals 14 residues. CDR3 region: CASRDPGAGNTIYF. The CDR3 DNA follows: TGTGCCAGCAGGGATCCAGGGGCTGGAAACACCATATATTTT.

The CDR3 DNA is TGTGCCAGCAGTTTTCCGGGGGTGGGAAGCTCCTACAATGAGCAGTTCTTC. Its protein product is CASSFPGVGSSYNEQFF. The genes are TRBV27 and TRBJ2-1, with D maybe TRBD2 (6 bases). The length of the CDR3 is 17 residues. CDR1 is MNHEY and CDR2 is SMNVEV in the germline V gene (reference sequence). V lost 3 bases and J 0 bases, leaving 15 bases between the germline ends.